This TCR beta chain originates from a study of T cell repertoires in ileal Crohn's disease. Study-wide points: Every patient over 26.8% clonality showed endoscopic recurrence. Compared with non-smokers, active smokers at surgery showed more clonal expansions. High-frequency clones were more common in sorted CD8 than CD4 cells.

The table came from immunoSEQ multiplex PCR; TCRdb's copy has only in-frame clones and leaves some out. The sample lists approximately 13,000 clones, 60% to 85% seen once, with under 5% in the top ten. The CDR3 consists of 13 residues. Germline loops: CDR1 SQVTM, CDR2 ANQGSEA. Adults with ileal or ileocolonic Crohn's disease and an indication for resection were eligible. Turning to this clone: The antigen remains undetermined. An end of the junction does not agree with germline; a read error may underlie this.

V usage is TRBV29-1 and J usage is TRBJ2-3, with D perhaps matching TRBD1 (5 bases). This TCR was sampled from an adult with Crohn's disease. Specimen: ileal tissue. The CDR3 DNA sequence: TGCAGCCTTGACCCAGACAGCACAGATACTCAGTATTTT. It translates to CSLDPDSTDTQYF.